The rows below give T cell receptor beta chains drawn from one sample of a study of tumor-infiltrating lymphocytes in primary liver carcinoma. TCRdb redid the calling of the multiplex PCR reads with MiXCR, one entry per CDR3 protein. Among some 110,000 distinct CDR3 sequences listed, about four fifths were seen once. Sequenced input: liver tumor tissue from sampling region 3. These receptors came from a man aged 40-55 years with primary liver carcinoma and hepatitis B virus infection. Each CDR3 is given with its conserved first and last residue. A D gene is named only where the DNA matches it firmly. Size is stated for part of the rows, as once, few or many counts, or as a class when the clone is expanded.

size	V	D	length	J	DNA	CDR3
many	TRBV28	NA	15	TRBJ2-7	TGTGCCAGCAGTTTCGGGGTCTATACAATAGCCGAGCAGTACTTC	CASSFGVYTIAEQYF
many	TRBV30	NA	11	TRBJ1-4	TGTGGAACCGCCGCTAATGAAAAACTGTTTTTT	CGTAANEKLFF
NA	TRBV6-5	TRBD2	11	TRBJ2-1	TGTTCCATCGGGAGCGGGGGTGAACAGTTCTTC	CSIGSGGEQFF
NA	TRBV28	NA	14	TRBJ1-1	TGTGCCAGCAGACTCTTGAAAGTGACGACTGAAGCTTTCTTT	CASRLLKVTTEAFF
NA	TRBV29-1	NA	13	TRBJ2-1	TGCAGCGGCGCTGGTCTGAGGGACAATGTGCATTTCTTC	CSGAGLRDNVHFF
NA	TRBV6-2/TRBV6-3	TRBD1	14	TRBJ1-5	TGTGCCAGCAGTTACGGAGCAGGGGGTCAGCCCCAGAACTTT	CASSYGAGGQPQNF
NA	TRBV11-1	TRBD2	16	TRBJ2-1	TGTACCAGTAGCCCCATAGCGGGAGCGTATTACAATGAGCAGTTCTTT	CTSSPIAGAYYNEQFF
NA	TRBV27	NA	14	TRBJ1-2	TGTGCCAGCAGTTCTGGGACGGGTAACTATGGCTACACCTTC	CASSSGTGNYGYTF
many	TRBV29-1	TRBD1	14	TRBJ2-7	TGCAGCGCCAGCCGAGAGGGACAGGGAGACGAGCAGTACTTC	CSASREGQGDEQYF
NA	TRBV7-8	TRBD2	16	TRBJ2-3	TGTACCAGCAGCCCCCTCGGGACTAGCGGGAGGAGTACGCAGTATTTT	CTSSPLGTSGRSTQYF
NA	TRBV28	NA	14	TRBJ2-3	TGTGCCAGTTCCCGACAGCCTAACACAGATACGCAGTGTTTT	CASSRQPNTDTQCF
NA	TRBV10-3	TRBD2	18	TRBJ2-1	TGTACCATCAGTCGGGCGGGAGTGACTAGCGGGAGTATGTATGAGCAGTTCTTC	CTISRAGVTSGSMYEQFF
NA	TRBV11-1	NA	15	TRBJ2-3	TGTGCCAGCAGTTTGTCGAGGGAGAACACGGATACGCAGTATTTT	CASSLSRENTDTQYF
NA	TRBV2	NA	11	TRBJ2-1	TGTGCCAGCAGGCAGAACAATGAGCAGTTCTTC	CASRQNNEQFF
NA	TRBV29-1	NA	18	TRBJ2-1	TGCAGCGTTGAGGGTCGACAGGAGGCCCATCCCTCCTACAATGAGCAGTTCTTC	CSVEGRQEAHPSYNEQFF
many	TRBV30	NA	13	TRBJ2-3	TGTGCCTGGAGTGTACGGAATACAGATACGCAGTATTTT	CAWSVRNTDTQYF
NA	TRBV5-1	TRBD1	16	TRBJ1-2	TGCGCCAGCAGCCAAACCGGGACAGAGGCCATCTATGCCTACACCTTC	CASSQTGTEAIYAYTF
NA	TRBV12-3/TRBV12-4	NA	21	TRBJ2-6	TGTGCCAGCAGTCGGACCCGACTAATCCCCGATCGGGCCTCTGGGGCCAACGTCCTGGCTTTC	CASSRTRLIPDRASGANVLAF
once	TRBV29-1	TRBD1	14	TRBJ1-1	TGCAGCGTGACAGGGGATGCAATTAACACTAAAGCTTTCTTT	CSVTGDAINTKAFF
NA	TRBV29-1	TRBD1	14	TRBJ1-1	TGCAGTGTTGTAAGGGGGACAGGAGGCGCTGAAGCTTTCTTT	CSVVRGTGGAEAFF
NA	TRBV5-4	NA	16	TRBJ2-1	TGTGCCAGCAGCACCAGGAGGGTAGTGAGCTACAATGAGCAGTTCTTC	CASSTRRVVSYNEQFF
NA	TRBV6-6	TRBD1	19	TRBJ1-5	TGTGCCAGCAGTTCGCCACGGGGGCCTACAGGGGATATCAATCAGCCCCAGCATTTT	CASSSPRGPTGDINQPQHF
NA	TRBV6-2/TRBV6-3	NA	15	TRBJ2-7	TGTGCCAGCAACCTTCCGGGACAAGGAGACATCGAGCAGTACTTC	CASNLPGQGDIEQYF
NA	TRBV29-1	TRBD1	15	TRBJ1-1	TGCAGCGCTGGACAGGGTTGGGGGATGACCACTGAAGCTTTCTTT	CSAGQGWGMTTEAFF
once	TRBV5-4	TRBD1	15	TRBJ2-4	TGTGCTAGCACCTTGGTGAGGGGGCGAATAAACATTCAGTACTTC	CASTLVRGRINIQYF
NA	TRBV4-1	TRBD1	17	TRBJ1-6	TGCGCCAGCATCCAGGACAGGGGGCGGTCTATGAATTCACCGCTCCACTTT	CASIQDRGRSMNSPLHF
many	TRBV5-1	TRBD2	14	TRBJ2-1	TGCGCCAGCAGGCCCTCTAGCGGATACAATGAGCAGTTCTTC	CASRPSSGYNEQFF
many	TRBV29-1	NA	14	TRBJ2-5	TGCAGCGTTGAAGATCCCTCAGTTCAAGAGACCCAGTACTTC	CSVEDPSVQETQYF
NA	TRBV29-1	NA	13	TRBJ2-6	TGCAGCGTAGCAAGGCTTGGGGCCAACGTACTGACTTTC	CSVARLGANVLTF
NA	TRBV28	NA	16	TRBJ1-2	TGTGCCAGCAGTTTCGCTGCCGACCCGCAACCCTATGGCTACACCTTC	CASSFAADPQPYGYTF
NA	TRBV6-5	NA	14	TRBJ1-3	TGTGCCAAGAGGCCCAAAGTCTCTGGAAACACCATATATTTT	CAKRPKVSGNTIYF
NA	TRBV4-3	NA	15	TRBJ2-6	TGCACCGGCAGTGACGGAAACTCTGGGGCCAACGTCCTGACTTTC	CTGSDGNSGANVLTF
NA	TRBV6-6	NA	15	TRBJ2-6	TGTGCCAGCACAATGTTGGTCTCTCGAGCCAACGTCCCGACTTTC	CASTMLVSRANVPTF
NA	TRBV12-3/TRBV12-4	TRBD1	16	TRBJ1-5	TGTACCAGCAGTTTAGGGGGCCAGTATAGCAATCAGCTCCAGCATTTT	CTSSLGGQYSNQLQHF
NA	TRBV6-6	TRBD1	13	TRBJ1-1	TGTGACAGCAGCACAGGGGGAGCTACTGAAGCTTTCTTT	CDSSTGGATEAFF
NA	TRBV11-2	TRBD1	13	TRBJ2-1	TGTGCCAACAGCTTCACAGGGGTCAATGAACTGTTCTTC	CANSFTGVNELFF
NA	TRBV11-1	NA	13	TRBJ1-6	TGTGTCATCAGCCGGAAACTGGTTTCATCCCTCCACTTT	CVISRKLVSSLHF
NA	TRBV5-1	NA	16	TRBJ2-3	TGCGCCAGTAGCTTGAACGGCCGTGCTAGCACAGATACGCAGTGTTTT	CASSLNGRASTDTQCF
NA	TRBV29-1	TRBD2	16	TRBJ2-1	TGCAGCGTTGAAGCGTACACTAGCGCGATGTACAATGAGCAGTTCTTC	CSVEAYTSAMYNEQFF
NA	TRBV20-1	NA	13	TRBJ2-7	TGCAGTGCTCAAGCTCAATCCCACTACGAGCAGTACTTC	CSAQAQSHYEQYF
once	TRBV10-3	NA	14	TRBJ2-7	TGTGCCATCAGTCGGGCAGGGCTACCCTACGAGGAGTACTTC	CAISRAGLPYEEYF